Sequencing of this T cell receptor beta chain was carried out in a study of chronic HIV infection and antiretroviral therapy. TCRdb processed the 5' RACE reads anew with MiXCR; each CDR3 protein has one entry. Of approximately 30,000 distinct CDR3 sequences listed, roughly 8.7% were seen once; the top ten hold roughly 2.7%. This clonotype was recorded many times. The V gene lost 2 bases and the J gene lost 0 bases, with 14 bases spanning the gap. Per germline, CDR1 WNHNN and CDR2 SYGVQD (reference sequence). The CDR3 runs to 17 residues. This sequence joins TRBV10-1 and TRBJ1-3; D possibly corresponds to TRBD1 (5 bases). The clonotype comes from an adult who had HIV and had not received antiretroviral therapy, or was an uninfected healthy control (not recorded which). The source material was peripheral blood. The CDR3: CASSEPGRPDSGNTIYF. CDR3 in DNA: TGCGCCAGCAGTGAGCCAGGGCGCCCCGACTCTGGAAACACCATATATTTT.